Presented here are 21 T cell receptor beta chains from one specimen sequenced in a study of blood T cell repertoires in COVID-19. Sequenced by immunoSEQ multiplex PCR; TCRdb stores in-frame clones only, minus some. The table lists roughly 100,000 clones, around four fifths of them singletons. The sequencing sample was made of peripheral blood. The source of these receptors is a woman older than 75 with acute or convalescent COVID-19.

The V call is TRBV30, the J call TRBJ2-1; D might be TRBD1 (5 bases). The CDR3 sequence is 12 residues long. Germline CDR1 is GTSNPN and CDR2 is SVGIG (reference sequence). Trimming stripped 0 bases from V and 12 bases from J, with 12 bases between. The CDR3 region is CAWSVKGVGQFF. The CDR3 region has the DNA TGTGCCTGGAGTGTTAAAGGGGTTGGGCAGTTCTTC.

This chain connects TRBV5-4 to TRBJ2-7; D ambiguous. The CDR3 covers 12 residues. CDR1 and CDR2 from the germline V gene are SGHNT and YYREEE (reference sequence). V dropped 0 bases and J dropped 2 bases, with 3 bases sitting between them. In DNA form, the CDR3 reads TGTGCCAGCAGCTTGGACACCTACGAGCAGTACTTC. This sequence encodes CASSLDTYEQYF.

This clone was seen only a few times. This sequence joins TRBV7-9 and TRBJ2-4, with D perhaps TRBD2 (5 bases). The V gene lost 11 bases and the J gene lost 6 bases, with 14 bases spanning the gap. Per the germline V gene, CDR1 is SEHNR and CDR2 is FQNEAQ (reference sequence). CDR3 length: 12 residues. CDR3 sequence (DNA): TGTGCCGGGCAGGCGGCGGGAAACATTCAGTACTTC. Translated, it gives CAGQAAGNIQYF.

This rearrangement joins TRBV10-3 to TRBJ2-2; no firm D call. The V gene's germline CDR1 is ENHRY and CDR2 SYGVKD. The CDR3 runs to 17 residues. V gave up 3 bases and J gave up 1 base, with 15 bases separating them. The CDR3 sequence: CAISEFIRRGNTGELFF. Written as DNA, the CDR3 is TGTGCCATCAGTGAATTTATAAGGCGCGGGAACACCGGGGAGCTGTTTTTT.

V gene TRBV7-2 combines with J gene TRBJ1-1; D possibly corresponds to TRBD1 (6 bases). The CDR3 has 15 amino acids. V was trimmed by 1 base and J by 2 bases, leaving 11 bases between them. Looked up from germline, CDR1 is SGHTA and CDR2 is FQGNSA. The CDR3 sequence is CASSLVGTRNTEAFF. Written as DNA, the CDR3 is TGTGCCAGCAGCTTAGTTGGGACAAGAAACACTGAAGCTTTCTTT. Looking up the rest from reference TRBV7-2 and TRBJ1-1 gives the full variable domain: GAGVSQSPSNKVTEKGKDVELRCDPISGHTALYWYRQSLGQGLEFLIYFQGNSAPDKSGLPSDRFSAERTGGSVSTLTIQRTQQEDSAVYLCASSLVGTRNTEAFFGQGTRLTVV.

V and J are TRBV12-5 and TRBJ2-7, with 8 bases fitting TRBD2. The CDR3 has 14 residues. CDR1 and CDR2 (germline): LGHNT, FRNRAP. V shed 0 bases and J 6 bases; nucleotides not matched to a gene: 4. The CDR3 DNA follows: TGTGCTAGTGGTTTGGTACCAACTAGCGGCGAGCAGTACTTC. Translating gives CASGLVPTSGEQYF.

The CDR3 sequence: CASSLESPRDDYYEQYF. The CDR3 DNA reads as TGTGCCAGCAGCTTAGAAAGCCCTCGGGATGACTACTACGAGCAGTACTTC. This sequence joins TRBV7-6 and TRBJ2-7; weak D call: TRBD2 (5 bases). The CDR3 loop spans 17 amino acids. Trimming shortened V by 1 base and J by 3 bases, and 19 bases separated the two germline ends. CDR1 SGHVS and CDR2 FNYEAQ come from the germline V gene.

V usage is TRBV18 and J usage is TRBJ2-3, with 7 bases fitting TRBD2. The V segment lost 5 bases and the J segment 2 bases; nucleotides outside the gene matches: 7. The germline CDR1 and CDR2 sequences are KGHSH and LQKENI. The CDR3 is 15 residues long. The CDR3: CASSYGEGYTDTQYF. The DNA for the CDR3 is TGTGCCAGCTCATACGGGGAGGGGTACACAGATACGCAGTATTTT. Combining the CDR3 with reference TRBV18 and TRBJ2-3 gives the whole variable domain NAGVMQNPRHLVRRRGQEARLRCSPMKGHSHVYWYRQLPEEGLKFMVYLQKENIIDESGMPKERFSAEFPKEGPSILRIQQVVRGDSAAYFCASSYGEGYTDTQYFGPGTRLTVL.

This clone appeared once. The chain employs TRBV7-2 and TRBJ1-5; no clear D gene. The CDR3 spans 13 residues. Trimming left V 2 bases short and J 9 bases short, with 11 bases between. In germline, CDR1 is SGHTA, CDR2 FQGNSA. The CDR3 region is CASSLFEGRPQHF. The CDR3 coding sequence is TGTGCCAGCAGCTTATTCGAAGGGAGGCCCCAGCATTTT.

CDR3 in amino acids: CASSLQGAMNEQYF. CDR3 bases: TGTGCCAGCAGCTTACAGGGGGCTATGAACGAGCAGTACTTC. The V call is TRBV7-9, the J call TRBJ2-7; 8 bases are shared with TRBD1. The junction had 5 bases not matched to a gene; V was cut back by 2 bases and J by 5 bases. The CDR3 spans 14 residues. Per the germline V gene, CDR1 is SEHNR and CDR2 is FQNEAQ (reference sequence).

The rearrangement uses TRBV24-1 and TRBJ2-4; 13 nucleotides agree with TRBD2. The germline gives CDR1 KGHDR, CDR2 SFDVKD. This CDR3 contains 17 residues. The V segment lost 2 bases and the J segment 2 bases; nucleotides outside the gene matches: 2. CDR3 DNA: TGTGCCACCAGTGATTCGGGACTAGCGGGACCCAAAAACATTCAGTACTTC. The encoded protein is CATSDSGLAGPKNIQYF.

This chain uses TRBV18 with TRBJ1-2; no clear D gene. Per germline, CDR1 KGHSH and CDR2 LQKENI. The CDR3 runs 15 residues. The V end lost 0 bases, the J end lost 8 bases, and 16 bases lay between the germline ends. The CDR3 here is CASSPPIPGQQGYTF. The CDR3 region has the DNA TGTGCCAGCTCACCACCGATTCCGGGTCAGCAGGGCTACACCTTC.

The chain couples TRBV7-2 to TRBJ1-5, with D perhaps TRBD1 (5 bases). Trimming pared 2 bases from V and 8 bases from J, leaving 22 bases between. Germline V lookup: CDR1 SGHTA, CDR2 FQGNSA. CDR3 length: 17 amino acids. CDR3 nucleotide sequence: TGTGCCAGCAGCTTATCCCAATCGACAGCCCGGCAAGAGCCCCAGCATTTT. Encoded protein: CASSLSQSTARQEPQHF.

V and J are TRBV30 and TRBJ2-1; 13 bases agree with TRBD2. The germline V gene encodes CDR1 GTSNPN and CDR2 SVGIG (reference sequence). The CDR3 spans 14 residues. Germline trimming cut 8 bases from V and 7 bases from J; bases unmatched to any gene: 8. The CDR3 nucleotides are TGTGCCCGACGACTAGCGGGGGGCCAAAATGAGCAGTTCTTC. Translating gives CARRLAGGQNEQFF.

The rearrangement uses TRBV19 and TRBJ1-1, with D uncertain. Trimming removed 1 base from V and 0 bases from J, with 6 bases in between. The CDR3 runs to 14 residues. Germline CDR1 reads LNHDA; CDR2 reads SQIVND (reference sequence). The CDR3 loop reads CASSIGRVNTEAFF. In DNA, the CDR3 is TGTGCCAGTAGTATAGGGCGGGTGAACACTGAAGCTTTCTTT.

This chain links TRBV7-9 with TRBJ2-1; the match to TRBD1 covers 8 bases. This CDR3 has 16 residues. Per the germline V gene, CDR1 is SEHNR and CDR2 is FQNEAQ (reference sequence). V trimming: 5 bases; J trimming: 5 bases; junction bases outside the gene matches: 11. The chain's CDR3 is CASSPNRDRRDNEQFF. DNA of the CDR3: TGTGCCAGCAGCCCCAATCGGGACAGGCGGGACAATGAGCAGTTCTTC. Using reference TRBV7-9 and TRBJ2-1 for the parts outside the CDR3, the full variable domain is DTGVSQNPRHKITKRGQNVTFRCDPISEHNRLYWYRQTLGQGPEFLTYFQNEAQLEKSRLLSDRFSAERPKGSFSTLEIQRTEQGDSAMYLCASSPNRDRRDNEQFFGPGTRLTVL.

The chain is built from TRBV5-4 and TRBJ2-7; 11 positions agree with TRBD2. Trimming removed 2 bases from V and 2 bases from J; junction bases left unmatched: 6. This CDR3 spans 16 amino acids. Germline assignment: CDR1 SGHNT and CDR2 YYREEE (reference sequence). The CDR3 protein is CASSLTGTSGPYEQYF. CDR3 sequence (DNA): TGTGCCAGCAGCTTAACCGGGACTAGCGGTCCCTACGAGCAGTACTTC.

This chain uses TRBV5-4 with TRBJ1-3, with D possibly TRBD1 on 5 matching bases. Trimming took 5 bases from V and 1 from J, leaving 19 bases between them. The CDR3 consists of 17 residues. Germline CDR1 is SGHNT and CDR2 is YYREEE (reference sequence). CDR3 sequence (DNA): TGTGCCAGCAGTCCCGGGGGGACGCTGGCTTCTGGAAACACCATATATTTT. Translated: CASSPGGTLASGNTIYF.

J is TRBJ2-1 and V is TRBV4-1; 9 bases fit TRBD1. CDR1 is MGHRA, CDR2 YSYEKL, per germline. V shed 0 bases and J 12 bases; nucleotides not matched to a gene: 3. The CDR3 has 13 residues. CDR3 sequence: CASSQEEGQGQFF. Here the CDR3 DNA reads TGCGCCAGCAGCCAAGAGGAGGGACAGGGGCAGTTCTTC.

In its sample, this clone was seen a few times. The DNA for the CDR3 is TGTGCCAGCACCCGGACAGGGGATAATTCACCCCTCCACTTT. As protein: CASTRTGDNSPLHF. This chain joins TRBV6-6 and TRBJ1-6, with 9 nucleotides matching TRBD1. J lost 5 bases, V lost 7 bases, and 3 bases had no gene match. The CDR3 totals 14 residues. The germline gives CDR1 MNHNY, CDR2 SVGAGI (reference sequence).

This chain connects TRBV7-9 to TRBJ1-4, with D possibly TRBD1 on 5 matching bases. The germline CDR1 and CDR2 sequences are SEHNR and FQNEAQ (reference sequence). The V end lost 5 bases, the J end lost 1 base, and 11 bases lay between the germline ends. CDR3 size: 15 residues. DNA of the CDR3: TGTGCCAGCAGCGCTACAGGCAGAACTAATGAAAAACTGTTTTTT. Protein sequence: CASSATGRTNEKLFF.